A selection of T cell receptor beta chains follows, all from one sample in a study of cytomegalovirus exposure and HLA in healthy donors. Method: immunoSEQ multiplex PCR; TCRdb's copy keeps in-frame clones and lacks some. The data contain around 140,000 clones, nearly 80% of them singletons. Sample: PBMCs. The receptor set was obtained from a male donor in good health and CMV-seronegative. Each CDR3 is given with its conserved first and last residue. Each record gives: D gene, J gene, clone size, V gene, CDR3 DNA, CDR3 protein. The D gene is left open where the match is weak. Clone size is stated in some rows and not others, as once, few, many or a class when expanded.

TRBD1,TRBJ1-5,NA,TRBV30,TGTGCCTGGAGTCAATTGGGACAGGGGATGAATCAGCCCCAGCATTTT,CAWSQLGQGMNQPQHF
TRBD2,TRBJ2-5,NA,TRBV5-1,TGCGCCAGCAGCTTGGGACTAGCGGGGGGGCAAGAGACCCAGTACTTC,CASSLGLAGGQETQYF
TRBD2,TRBJ2-1,NA,TRBV18,TGTGCCAGCTCACCAACTAGCGGGGAGTACAATGAGCAGTTCTTC,CASSPTSGEYNEQFF
TRBD2,TRBJ2-3,NA,TRBV2,TGTGCCAGCAGGGTAGGCGGGGGGCCCGGAGATACGCAGTATTTT,CASRVGGGPGDTQYF
TRBD1,TRBJ1-1,few,TRBV19,TGTGCCAGTAGTATACAGGGGGCATGGACTGAAGCTTTCTTT,CASSIQGAWTEAFF
NA,TRBJ1-3,NA,TRBV30,TGTGCCTGGGGACTGGGGGGCTCTGGAAACACCATATATTTT,CAWGLGGSGNTIYF
NA,TRBJ1-5,NA,TRBV6-5,TGTGCCAGCAGGGCACAGGTAAATAGCAATCAGCCCCAGCATTTT,CASRAQVNSNQPQHF
NA,TRBJ1-3,once,TRBV25-1,TGTGCCAGCAGATCTCATCGGGATGTAACTGGAAACACCATATATTTT,CASRSHRDVTGNTIYF
NA,TRBJ1-1,few,TRBV6-5,TGTGCCAGCAGTTTCTTCGGGGCAGTCGGAGGGACTGAAGCTTTCTTT,CASSFFGAVGGTEAFF
TRBD1,TRBJ1-4,NA,TRBV5-8,TGTGCCAGCAGCGCACATACCGGGACAGGGAATGAAAAACTGTTTTTT,CASSAHTGTGNEKLFF
NA,TRBJ1-5,NA,TRBV27,TGTGCCAGCAGTTTGGGGGGTACTCAGCCCCAGCATTTT,CASSLGGTQPQHF